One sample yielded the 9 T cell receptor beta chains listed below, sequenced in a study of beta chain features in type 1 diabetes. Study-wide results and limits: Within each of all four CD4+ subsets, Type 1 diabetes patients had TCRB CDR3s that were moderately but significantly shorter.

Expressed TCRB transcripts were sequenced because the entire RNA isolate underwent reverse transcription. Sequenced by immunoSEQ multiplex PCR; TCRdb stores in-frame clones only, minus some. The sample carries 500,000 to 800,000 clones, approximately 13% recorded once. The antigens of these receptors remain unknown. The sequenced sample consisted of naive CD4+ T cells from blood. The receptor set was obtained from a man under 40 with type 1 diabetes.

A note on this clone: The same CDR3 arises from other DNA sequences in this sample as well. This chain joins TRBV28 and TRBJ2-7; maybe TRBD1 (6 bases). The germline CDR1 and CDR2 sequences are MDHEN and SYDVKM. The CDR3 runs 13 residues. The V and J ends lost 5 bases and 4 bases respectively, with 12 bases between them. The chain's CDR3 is CASSLGQRYEQYF. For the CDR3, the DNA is TGTGCCAGCAGTCTTGGACAGAGATACGAGCAGTACTTC.

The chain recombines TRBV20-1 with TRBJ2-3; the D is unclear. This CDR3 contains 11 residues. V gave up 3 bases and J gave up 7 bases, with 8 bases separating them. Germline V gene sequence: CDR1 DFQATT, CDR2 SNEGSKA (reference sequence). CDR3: CSASKTYTQYF. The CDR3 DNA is TGCAGTGCTAGTAAAACCTATACGCAGTATTTT.

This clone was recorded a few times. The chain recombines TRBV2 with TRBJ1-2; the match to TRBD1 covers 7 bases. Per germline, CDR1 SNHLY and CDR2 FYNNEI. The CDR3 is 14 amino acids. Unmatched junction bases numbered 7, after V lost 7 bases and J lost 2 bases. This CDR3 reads CASTNPGQNYGYTF. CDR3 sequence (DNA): TGTGCCAGCACCAACCCGGGACAGAACTATGGCTACACCTTC.

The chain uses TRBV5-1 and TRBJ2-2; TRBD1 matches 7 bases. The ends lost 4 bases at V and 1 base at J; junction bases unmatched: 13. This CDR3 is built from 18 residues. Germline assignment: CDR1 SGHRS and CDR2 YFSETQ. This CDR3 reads CASSPPVTQGLNTGELFF. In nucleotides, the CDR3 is TGCGCCAGCAGCCCGCCGGTGACACAGGGGTTGAACACCGGGGAGCTGTTTTTT.

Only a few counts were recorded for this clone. The CDR3 coding sequence is TGTGCCAGCAGCCCCTGGACAGGGGAAAATAGGGAAGCTTTCTTT. Translated, it gives CASSPWTGENREAFF. This chain joins TRBV9 and TRBJ1-1; 9 bases fit TRBD1. Germline V gene data show CDR1 as SGDLS and CDR2 as YYNGEE. The length of the CDR3 is 15 residues. V dropped 4 bases and J dropped 8; count of bases not matched to a gene: 12.

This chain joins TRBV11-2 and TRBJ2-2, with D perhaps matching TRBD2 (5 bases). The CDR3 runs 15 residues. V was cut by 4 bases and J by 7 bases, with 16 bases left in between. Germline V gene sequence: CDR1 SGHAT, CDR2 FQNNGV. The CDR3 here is CASSSLNSRDGELFF. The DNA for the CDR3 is TGTGCCAGCAGCTCACTCAATTCCCGGGACGGGGAGCTGTTTTTT.

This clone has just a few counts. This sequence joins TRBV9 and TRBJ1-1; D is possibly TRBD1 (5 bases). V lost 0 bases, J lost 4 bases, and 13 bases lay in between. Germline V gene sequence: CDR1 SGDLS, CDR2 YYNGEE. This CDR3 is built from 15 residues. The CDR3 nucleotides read TGTGCCAGCAGCGTAGACGTGGGGGTTGGCACTGAAGCTTTCTTT. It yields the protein CASSVDVGVGTEAFF.

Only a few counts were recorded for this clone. Written as DNA, the CDR3 is TGTGCCAGCAGCCCGAGACATTTCCAAGAGACCCAGTACTTC. Protein sequence: CASSPRHFQETQYF. The rearrangement uses TRBV7-6 and TRBJ2-5; no definite D call. This CDR3 region has 14 residues. Germline CDR1 SGHVS, CDR2 FNYEAQ. Trimming shortened V by 5 bases and J by 1 base, and 11 bases separated the two germline ends.

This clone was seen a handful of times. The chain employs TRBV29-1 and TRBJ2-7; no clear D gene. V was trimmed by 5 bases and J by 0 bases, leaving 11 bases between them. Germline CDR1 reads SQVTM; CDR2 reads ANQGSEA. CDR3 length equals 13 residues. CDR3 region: CSVSVGFSYEQYF. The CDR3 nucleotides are TGCAGCGTTTCCGTCGGGTTCTCCTACGAGCAGTACTTC.